The clone carrying this TCR beta chain turned up a few times. The data originate from a study of blood T cells in healthy people across ages. V gave up 3 bases and J gave up 4 bases, with 7 bases separating them. Per the germline V gene, CDR1 is ENHRY and CDR2 is SYGVKD. There are 12 residues in the CDR3. Using a J-beta primer mix together with a sample-barcoded 5' primer, a second PCR was run for roughly 6 to 12 cycles. TCRdb used MiXCR to reprocess the 5' RACE reads, holding one entry per CDR3 protein. The sample records more than 900,000 distinct CDR3 sequences, 20% to 25% being singletons. This sample also belongs to another study, concerning T cells of mothers and their children.

The origin of this receptor is a girl aged 2 to 9 in good health. V usage is TRBV10-3 and J usage is TRBJ2-7; D gene uncertain. The specimen was blood. The CDR3 region has the DNA TGTGCCATCAGTGACTGGGGATACGAGCAGTACTTC. Residues: CAISDWGYEQYF.